The clone carrying this T cell receptor beta chain was picked up many times. Its antigen is still unknown. cDNA was made from approximately 0.55 ug RNA using alpha and beta constant primers. Separate chain-specific third strand synthesis with multiplexing indices produced the alpha and beta libraries. A single primer pair per chain amplified all rearrangements, with per-molecule barcodes. TCRdb fed the 5' RACE reads into MiXCR, producing one record per CDR3 protein. The sample has 17,000 or so distinct CDR3 sequences, 5% to 6.5% seen once; the top ten hold 1.9%. V dropped 4 bases and J dropped 5 bases, with 12 bases sitting between them. The CDR3 contains 14 residues. Germline assignment: CDR1 LGHDT and CDR2 YNNKEL (reference sequence). These data belong to a study of HIV-infected patients and healthy controls. Study outcomes and limitations: HIV+ repertoires were severely depleted of MAIT alpha-chain CDR3s, unlike healthy controls. Diversity differences between study cohorts were not due to their slight age and sex differences.

The repertoire came from unfractionated whole blood and reflected all unsorted peripheral T cells. This receptor was taken from an adult in good health. The chain recombines TRBV3-1 with TRBJ1-5; D is uncertain. Sequencing was carried out using blood. The CDR3 bases are TGTGCCAGCAGCCCAGGACCCAAGGATCAGCCCCAGCATTTT. This gives the protein CASSPGPKDQPQHF.